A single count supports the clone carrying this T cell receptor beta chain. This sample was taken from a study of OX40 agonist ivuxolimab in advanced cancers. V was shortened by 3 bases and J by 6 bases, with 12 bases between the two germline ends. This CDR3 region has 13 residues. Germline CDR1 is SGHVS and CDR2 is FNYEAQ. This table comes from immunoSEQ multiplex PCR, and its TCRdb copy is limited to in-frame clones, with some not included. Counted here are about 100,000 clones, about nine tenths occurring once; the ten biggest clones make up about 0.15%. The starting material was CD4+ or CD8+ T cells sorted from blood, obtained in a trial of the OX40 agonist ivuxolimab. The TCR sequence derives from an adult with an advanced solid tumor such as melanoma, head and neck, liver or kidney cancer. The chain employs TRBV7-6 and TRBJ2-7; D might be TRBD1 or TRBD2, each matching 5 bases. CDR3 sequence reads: CASSLLQGVEQYF. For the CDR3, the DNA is TGTGCCAGCAGCTTGCTTCAGGGAGTCGAGCAGTACTTC.